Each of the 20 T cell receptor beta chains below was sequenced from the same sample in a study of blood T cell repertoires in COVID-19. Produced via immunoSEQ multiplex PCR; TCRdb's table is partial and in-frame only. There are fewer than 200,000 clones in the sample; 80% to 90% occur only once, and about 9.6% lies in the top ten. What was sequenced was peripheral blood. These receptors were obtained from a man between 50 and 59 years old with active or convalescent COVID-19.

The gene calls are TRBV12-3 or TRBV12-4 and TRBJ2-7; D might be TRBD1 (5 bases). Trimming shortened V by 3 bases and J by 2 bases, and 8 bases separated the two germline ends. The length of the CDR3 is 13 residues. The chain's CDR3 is CASSFQGPYEQYF. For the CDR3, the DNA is TGTGCCAGCAGTTTTCAGGGCCCCTACGAGCAGTACTTC.

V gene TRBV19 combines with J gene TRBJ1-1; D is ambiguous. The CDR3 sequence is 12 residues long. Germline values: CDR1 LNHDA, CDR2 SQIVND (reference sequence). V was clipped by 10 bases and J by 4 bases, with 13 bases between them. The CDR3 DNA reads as TGTGCCACCGCGGACTGGGGCACTGAAGCTTTCTTT. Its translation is CATADWGTEAFF.

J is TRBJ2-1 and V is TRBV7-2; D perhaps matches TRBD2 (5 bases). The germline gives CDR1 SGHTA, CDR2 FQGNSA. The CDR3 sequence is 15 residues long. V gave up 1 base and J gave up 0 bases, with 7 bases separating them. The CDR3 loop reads CASSLVGSSYNEQFF. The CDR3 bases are TGTGCCAGCAGCTTAGTAGGGAGCTCCTACAATGAGCAGTTCTTC.

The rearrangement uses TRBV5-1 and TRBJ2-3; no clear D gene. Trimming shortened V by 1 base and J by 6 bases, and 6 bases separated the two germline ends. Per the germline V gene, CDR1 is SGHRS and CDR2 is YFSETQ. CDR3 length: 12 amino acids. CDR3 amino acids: CASSLSFDTQYF. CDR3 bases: TGCGCCAGCAGCTTGTCGTTTGATACGCAGTATTTT.

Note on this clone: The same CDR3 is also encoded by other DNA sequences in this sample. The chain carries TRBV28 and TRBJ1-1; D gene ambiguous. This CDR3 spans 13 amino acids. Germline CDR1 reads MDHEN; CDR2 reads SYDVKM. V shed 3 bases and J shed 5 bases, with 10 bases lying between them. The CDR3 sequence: CASSFLAGTEAFF. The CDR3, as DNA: TGTGCCAGCAGTTTTTTGGCCGGGACTGAAGCTTTCTTT.

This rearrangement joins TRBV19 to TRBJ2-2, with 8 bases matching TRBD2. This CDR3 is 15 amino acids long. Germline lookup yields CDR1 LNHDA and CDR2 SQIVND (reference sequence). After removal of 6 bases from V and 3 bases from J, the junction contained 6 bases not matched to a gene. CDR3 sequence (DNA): TGTGCCAGTAGGGTCTCGGGGGGGGACACCGGGGAGCTGTTTTTT. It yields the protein CASRVSGGDTGELFF.

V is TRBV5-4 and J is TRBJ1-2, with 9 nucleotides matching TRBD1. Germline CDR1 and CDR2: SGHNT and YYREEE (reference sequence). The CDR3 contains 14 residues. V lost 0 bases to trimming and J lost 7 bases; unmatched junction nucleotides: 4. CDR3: CASSLVETGGGYTF. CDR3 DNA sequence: TGTGCCAGCAGCTTGGTAGAGACAGGGGGTGGCTACACCTTC.

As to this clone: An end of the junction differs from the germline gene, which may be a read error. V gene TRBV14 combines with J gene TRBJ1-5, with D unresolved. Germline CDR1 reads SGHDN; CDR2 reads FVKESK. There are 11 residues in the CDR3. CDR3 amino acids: CASSPIHKVDF. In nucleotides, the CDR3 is TGTGCCAGCAGCCCAATTCACAAAGTGGATTTT.

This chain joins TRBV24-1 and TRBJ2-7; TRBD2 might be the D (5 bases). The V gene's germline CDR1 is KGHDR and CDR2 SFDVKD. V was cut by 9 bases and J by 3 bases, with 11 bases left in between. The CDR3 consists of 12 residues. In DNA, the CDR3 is TGTGCCACCGCCGACGGGAACTACGAGCAGTACTTC. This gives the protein CATADGNYEQYF.

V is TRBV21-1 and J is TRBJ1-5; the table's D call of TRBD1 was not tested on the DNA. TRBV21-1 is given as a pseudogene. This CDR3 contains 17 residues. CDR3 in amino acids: CASSRTGGRRSNQPQHF. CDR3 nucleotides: TGTGCCAGCAGCCGGACAGGGGGAAGGAGAAGCAATCAGCCCCAGCATTTT.

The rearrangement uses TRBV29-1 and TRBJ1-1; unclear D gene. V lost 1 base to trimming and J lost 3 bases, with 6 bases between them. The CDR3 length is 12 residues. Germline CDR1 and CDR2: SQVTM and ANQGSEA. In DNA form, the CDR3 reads TGCAGCGTTGAAGCAGGATACACTGAAGCTTTCTTT. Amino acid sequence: CSVEAGYTEAFF.

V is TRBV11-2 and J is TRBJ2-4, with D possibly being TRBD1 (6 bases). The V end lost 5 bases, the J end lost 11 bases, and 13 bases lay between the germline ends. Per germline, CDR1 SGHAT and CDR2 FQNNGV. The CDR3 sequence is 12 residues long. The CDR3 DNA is TGTGCCAGCAGCACCCACAGGGAGCTTCAGTACTTC. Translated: CASSTHRELQYF.

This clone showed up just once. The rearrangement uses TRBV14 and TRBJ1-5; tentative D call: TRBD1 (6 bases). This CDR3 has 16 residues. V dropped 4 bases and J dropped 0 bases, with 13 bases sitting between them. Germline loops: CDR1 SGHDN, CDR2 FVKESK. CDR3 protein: CASSPGTSYSNQPQHF. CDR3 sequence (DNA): TGTGCCAGCAGCCCCGGGACAAGTTATAGCAATCAGCCCCAGCATTTT.

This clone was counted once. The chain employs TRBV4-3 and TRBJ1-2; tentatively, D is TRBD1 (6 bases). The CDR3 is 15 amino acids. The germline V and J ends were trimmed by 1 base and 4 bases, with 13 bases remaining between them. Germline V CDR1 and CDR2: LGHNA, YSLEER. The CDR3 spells CASSQVAQGSYGYTF. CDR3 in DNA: TGCGCCAGCAGCCAAGTTGCACAGGGCAGCTATGGCTACACCTTC.

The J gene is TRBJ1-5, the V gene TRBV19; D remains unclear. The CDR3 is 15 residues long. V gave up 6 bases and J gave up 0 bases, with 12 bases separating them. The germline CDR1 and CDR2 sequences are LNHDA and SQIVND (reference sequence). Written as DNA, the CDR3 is TGTGCCAGTAGCCCTCGGGTTGATAGCAATCAGCCCCAGCATTTT. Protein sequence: CASSPRVDSNQPQHF.

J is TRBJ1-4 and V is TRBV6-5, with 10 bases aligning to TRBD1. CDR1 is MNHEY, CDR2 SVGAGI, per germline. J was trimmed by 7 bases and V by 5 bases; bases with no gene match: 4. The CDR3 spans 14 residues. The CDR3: CASSQDRGGEKLFF. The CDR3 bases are TGTGCCAGCAGTCAGGACAGGGGGGGTGAAAAACTGTTTTTT.

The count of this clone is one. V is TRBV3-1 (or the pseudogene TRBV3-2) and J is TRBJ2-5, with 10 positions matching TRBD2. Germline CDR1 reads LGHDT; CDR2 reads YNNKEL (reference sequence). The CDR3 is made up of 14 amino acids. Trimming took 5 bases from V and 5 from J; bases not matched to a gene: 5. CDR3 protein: CASSYRAGGETQYF. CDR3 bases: TGTGCCAGCAGCTATCGAGCGGGAGGGGAGACCCAGTACTTC.

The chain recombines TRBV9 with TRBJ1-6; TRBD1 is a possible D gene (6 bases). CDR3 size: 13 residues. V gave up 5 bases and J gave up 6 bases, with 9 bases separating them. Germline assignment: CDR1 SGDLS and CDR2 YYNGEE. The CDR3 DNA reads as TGTGCCAGCAGGACAGGTGTTAATTCACCCCTCCACTTT. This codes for CASRTGVNSPLHF.

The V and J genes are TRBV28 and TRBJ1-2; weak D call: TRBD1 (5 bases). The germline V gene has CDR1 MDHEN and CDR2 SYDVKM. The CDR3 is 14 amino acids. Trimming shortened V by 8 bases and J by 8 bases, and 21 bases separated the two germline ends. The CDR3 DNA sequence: TGTGCCAGCCTCTTTACACTGGGGGGAGGCGGCTACACCTTC. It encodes CASLFTLGGGGYTF.

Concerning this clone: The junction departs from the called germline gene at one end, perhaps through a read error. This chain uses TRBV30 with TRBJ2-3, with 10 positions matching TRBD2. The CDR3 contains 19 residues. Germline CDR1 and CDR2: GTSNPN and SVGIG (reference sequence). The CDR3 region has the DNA TGTGCCTGGACCTACGGACAGGCAATAGCGGGGGGTAGCACATATACGCAGTATTTT. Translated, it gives CAWTYGQAIAGGSTYTQYF. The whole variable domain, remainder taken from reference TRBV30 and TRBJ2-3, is SQTIHQWPATLVQPVGSPLSLECTVEGTSNPNLYWYRQAAGRGLQLLFYSVGIGQISSEVPQNLSASRPQDRQFILSSKKLLLSDSGFYLCAWTYGQAIAGGSTYTQYFGPGTRLTVL.